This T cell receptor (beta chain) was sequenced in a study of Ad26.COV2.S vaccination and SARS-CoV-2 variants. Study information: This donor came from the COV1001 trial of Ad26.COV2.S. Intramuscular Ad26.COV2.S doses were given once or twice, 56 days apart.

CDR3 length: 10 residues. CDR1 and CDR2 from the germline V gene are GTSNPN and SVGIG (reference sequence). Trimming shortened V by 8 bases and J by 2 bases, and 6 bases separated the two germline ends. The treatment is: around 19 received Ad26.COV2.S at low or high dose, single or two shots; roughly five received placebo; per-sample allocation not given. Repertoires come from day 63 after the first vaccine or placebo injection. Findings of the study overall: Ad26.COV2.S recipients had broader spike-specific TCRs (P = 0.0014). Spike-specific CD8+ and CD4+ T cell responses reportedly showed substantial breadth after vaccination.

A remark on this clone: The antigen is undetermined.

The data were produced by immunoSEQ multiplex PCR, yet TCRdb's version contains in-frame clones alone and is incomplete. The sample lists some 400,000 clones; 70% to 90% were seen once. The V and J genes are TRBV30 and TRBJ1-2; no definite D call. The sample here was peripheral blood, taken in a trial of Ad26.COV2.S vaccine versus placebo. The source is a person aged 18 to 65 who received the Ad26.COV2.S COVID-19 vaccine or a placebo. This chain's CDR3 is CAGRNYGYTF. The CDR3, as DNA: TGTGCCGGCCGAAACTATGGCTACACCTTC.